Listed below are T cell receptor beta chains from one sample, sequenced in a study of PD-1 blockade in classical Hodgkin lymphoma. This table comes from immunoSEQ multiplex PCR, and its TCRdb copy is limited to in-frame clones, with some not included. Of tens of thousands of clones listed, about 90% are singletons. Sequencing was performed on CD4+ T cells from blood. All receptors come from a human donor with classical Hodgkin lymphoma. Each CDR3 is given with its conserved first and last residue. The order of the fields is CDR3 length, D gene, V gene, J gene, clone size, CDR3 protein, CDR3 DNA. The D gene is left open where the match is weak. Clone size, where shown, is once, few, many, or a class for clones that have expanded.

len: 15
d_gene: .
v_gene: TRBV6-1
j_gene: TRBJ2-7
abundance: .
CDR3aa: CASREKVDRSYEQYF
CDR3nt: TGTGCCAGCAGAGAGAAGGTGGACCGCTCCTACGAGCAGTACTTC

len: 12
d_gene: .
v_gene: TRBV7-2
j_gene: TRBJ2-7
abundance: .
CDR3aa: CASSRSSYEQYF
CDR3nt: TGTGCCAGCAGCCGAAGCTCCTACGAGCAGTACTTC

len: 15
d_gene: .
v_gene: TRBV5-1
j_gene: TRBJ1-4
abundance: .
CDR3aa: CASSLIDPTNEKLFF
CDR3nt: TGCGCCAGCAGCCTGATAGATCCCACCAATGAAAAACTGTTTTTT

len: 14
d_gene: .
v_gene: TRBV19
j_gene: TRBJ2-2
abundance: few
CDR3aa: CASSPYLNTGELFF
CDR3nt: TGTGCCAGTAGCCCCTACCTCAACACCGGGGAGCTGTTTTTT

len: 14
d_gene: .
v_gene: TRBV7-8
j_gene: TRBJ1-1
abundance: .
CDR3aa: CASSLGRRNTEAFF
CDR3nt: TGTGCCAGCAGCTTGGGGAGGAGGAACACTGAAGCTTTCTTT

len: 14
d_gene: .
v_gene: TRBV27
j_gene: TRBJ2-1
abundance: once
CDR3aa: CASSSPGRSIEQFF
CDR3nt: TGTGCCAGCAGTTCCCCGGGCCGGTCTATTGAGCAGTTCTTC

len: 13
d_gene: .
v_gene: TRBV2
j_gene: TRBJ1-5
abundance: few
CDR3aa: CASSGQGNPAQHF
CDR3nt: TGTGCCAGCAGTGGGCAGGGGAATCCAGCCCAGCATTTT

len: 15
d_gene: TRBD2
v_gene: TRBV27
j_gene: TRBJ2-1
abundance: once
CDR3aa: CASSPIAGRDNEQFF
CDR3nt: TGTGCCAGCAGCCCAATAGCGGGGCGGGACAATGAGCAGTTCTTC

len: 14
d_gene: TRBD1
v_gene: TRBV10-2
j_gene: TRBJ1-4
abundance: few
CDR3aa: CASSTTGPNEKLFF
CDR3nt: TGCGCCAGCAGTACGACAGGGCCTAATGAAAAACTGTTTTTT

len: 16
d_gene: .
v_gene: TRBV6-5
j_gene: TRBJ2-3
abundance: .
CDR3aa: CASSYSITLGTDTQYF
CDR3nt: TGTGCCAGCAGTTACTCGATAACCCTTGGCACAGATACGCAGTATTTT

len: 12
d_gene: .
v_gene: TRBV19
j_gene: TRBJ2-1
abundance: .
CDR3aa: CASSIEGLEQFF
CDR3nt: TGTGCCAGTAGTATAGAAGGTCTTGAGCAGTTCTTC

len: 15
d_gene: .
v_gene: TRBV6-5
j_gene: TRBJ2-7
abundance: once
CDR3aa: CASSYSQHPWFEQYF
CDR3nt: TGTGCCAGCAGTTACTCTCAGCACCCTTGGTTCGAGCAGTACTTC

len: 14
d_gene: .
v_gene: TRBV7-9
j_gene: TRBJ1-1
abundance: .
CDR3aa: CASSFGRGDTEAFF
CDR3nt: TGTGCCAGCAGCTTTGGCAGGGGAGACACTGAAGCTTTCTTT

len: 13
d_gene: .
v_gene: TRBV7-7
j_gene: TRBJ2-7
abundance: .
CDR3aa: CASSLERTGEQYF
CDR3nt: TGTGCCAGCAGCTTGGAGCGGACCGGGGAGCAGTACTTC

len: 15
d_gene: .
v_gene: TRBV5-1
j_gene: TRBJ2-2
abundance: .
CDR3aa: CASSRLVRGTGELFF
CDR3nt: TGCGCCAGCAGCAGATTGGTCCGGGGCACCGGGGAGCTGTTTTTT

len: 17
d_gene: TRBD1
v_gene: TRBV5-1
j_gene: TRBJ2-1
abundance: .
CDR3aa: CASSMGTGVGPGNEQFF
CDR3nt: TGCGCCAGCAGCATGGGGACAGGGGTGGGCCCCGGCAATGAGCAGTTCTTC

len: 15
d_gene: .
v_gene: TRBV28
j_gene: TRBJ2-7
abundance: .
CDR3aa: CASSLPGGVSYEQYF
CDR3nt: TGTGCCAGCAGTCTCCCTGGAGGGGTATCCTACGAGCAGTACTTC

len: 14
d_gene: TRBD1
v_gene: TRBV2
j_gene: TRBJ1-5
abundance: .
CDR3aa: CASSEGQGYQPQHF
CDR3nt: TGTGCCAGCAGTGAGGGACAGGGGTACCAGCCCCAGCATTTT

len: 15
d_gene: .
v_gene: TRBV2
j_gene: TRBJ1-4
abundance: .
CDR3aa: CASSLNGGTNEKLFF
CDR3nt: TGTGCCAGCAGCCTAAATGGGGGAACTAATGAAAAACTGTTTTTT

len: 14
d_gene: TRBD1
v_gene: TRBV5-6
j_gene: TRBJ2-7
abundance: .
CDR3aa: CASSLTGVSREQYF
CDR3nt: TGTGCCAGCAGCTTGACAGGGGTGAGTCGTGAGCAGTACTTC

len: 13
d_gene: TRBD1
v_gene: TRBV28
j_gene: TRBJ1-5
abundance: .
CDR3aa: CASLDRAVQPQHF
CDR3nt: TGTGCCAGCTTAGACAGGGCGGTTCAGCCCCAGCATTTT

len: 16
d_gene: TRBD2
v_gene: TRBV29-1
j_gene: TRBJ2-2
abundance: .
CDR3aa: CSVEDLPGGRAGELFF
CDR3nt: TGCAGCGTTGAAGATTTACCGGGAGGAAGGGCCGGGGAGCTGTTTTTT

len: 13
d_gene: .
v_gene: TRBV2
j_gene: TRBJ1-6
abundance: .
CDR3aa: CATRDTDDSPLHF
CDR3nt: TGTGCCACAAGGGACACGGACGATTCACCCCTCCACTTT

len: 14
d_gene: .
v_gene: TRBV5-6
j_gene: TRBJ1-4
abundance: .
CDR3aa: CASSRQGPNEKLFF
CDR3nt: TGTGCCAGCAGCCGGCAGGGTCCTAATGAAAAACTGTTTTTT

len: 14
d_gene: TRBD2
v_gene: TRBV28
j_gene: TRBJ2-7
abundance: .
CDR3aa: CASSLREGPYEQYF
CDR3nt: TGTGCCAGCAGTTTACGGGAGGGCCCCTACGAGCAGTACTTC

len: 16
d_gene: TRBD2
v_gene: TRBV5-6
j_gene: TRBJ2-1
abundance: .
CDR3aa: CASSPLLTSIDNEQFF
CDR3nt: TGTGCCAGCAGTCCACTGTTGACTAGCATCGACAATGAGCAGTTCTTC

len: 17
d_gene: .
v_gene: TRBV5-1
j_gene: TRBJ2-3
abundance: .
CDR3aa: CASSPLPVRVTTDTQYF
CDR3nt: TGCGCCAGCAGCCCGCTTCCGGTTCGGGTGACCACAGATACGCAGTATTTT

len: 13
d_gene: .
v_gene: TRBV18
j_gene: TRBJ2-5
abundance: .
CDR3aa: CASSLVMQETQYF
CDR3nt: TGTGCCAGCTCACTTGTGATGCAAGAGACCCAGTACTTC

len: 15
d_gene: .
v_gene: TRBV28
j_gene: TRBJ1-1
abundance: .
CDR3aa: CASSLPGQQNTEAFF
CDR3nt: TGTGCCAGCAGTTTACCAGGACAGCAGAACACTGAAGCTTTCTTT

len: 18
d_gene: .
v_gene: TRBV18
j_gene: TRBJ2-1
abundance: .
CDR3aa: CASSPSSYRAGLYNEQFF
CDR3nt: TGTGCCAGCTCACCGTCGTCCTACCGAGCGGGCCTATACAATGAGCAGTTCTTC

len: 14
d_gene: .
v_gene: TRBV19
j_gene: TRBJ2-1
abundance: .
CDR3aa: CASNKGGTNNEQFF
CDR3nt: TGTGCCAGTAACAAAGGTGGCACTAACAATGAGCAGTTCTTC

len: 17
d_gene: .
v_gene: TRBV7-2
j_gene: TRBJ1-6
abundance: .
CDR3aa: CASSLAMGLPYNSPLHF
CDR3nt: TGTGCCAGCAGCTTAGCGATGGGGTTGCCCTATAATTCACCCCTCCACTTT

len: 15
d_gene: TRBD2
v_gene: TRBV10-3
j_gene: TRBJ2-2
abundance: .
CDR3aa: CAISEGGRATGELFF
CDR3nt: TGTGCCATCAGTGAGGGCGGGAGAGCCACCGGGGAGCTGTTTTTT